This record concerns one T cell receptor (beta chain) sequence. The antigen is unknown. This sample was included in a study of T cell responses to AZD1222 COVID-19 vaccine. The study's findings and limits: Per reports, nearly half of all spike-specific TCRs target regions that are unmutated in variants. Spike-specific TCR breadth and depth grew following two AZD1222 doses.

V was trimmed by 4 bases and J by 8 bases, leaving 14 bases between them. The germline CDR1 and CDR2 sequences are SGHVS and FQNEAQ. CDR3 size: 13 residues. TCRdb keeps only in-frame clones here, not all; method: immunoSEQ multiplex PCR. This table has 110,000 or so clones, over 75% appearing once. The source material was peripheral blood, sampled on day 0 of AZD1222 vaccination. This TCR was recovered from an adult in good health. This chain uses TRBV7-8 with TRBJ1-2; no firm D call. CDR3 loop: CASSSTIVGGYTF. The CDR3 bases are TGTGCCAGCAGCTCCACAATCGTAGGCGGCTACACCTTC.